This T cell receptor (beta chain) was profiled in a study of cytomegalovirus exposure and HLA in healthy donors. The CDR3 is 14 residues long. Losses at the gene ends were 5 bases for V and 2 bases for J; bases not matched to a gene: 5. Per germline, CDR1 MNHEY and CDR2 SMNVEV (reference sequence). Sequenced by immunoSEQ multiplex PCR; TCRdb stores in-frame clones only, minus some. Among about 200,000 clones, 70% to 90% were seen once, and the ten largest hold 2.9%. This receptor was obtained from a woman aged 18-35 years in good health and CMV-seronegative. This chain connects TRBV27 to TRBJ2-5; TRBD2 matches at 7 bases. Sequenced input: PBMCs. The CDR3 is CASSPRDYQETQYF. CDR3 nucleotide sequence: TGTGCCAGCAGTCCCCGGGACTATCAAGAGACCCAGTACTTC.